This TCR beta chain was documented in a study of blood T cell repertoires in COVID-19. About the study: Acute and convalescent COVID-19 samples came from the United States, Italy and Spain.

CDR3 length equals 15 residues. CDR1 and CDR2 from the germline V gene are SGHDT and YYEEEE. Trimming cost V 2 bases and J 0 bases, with 11 bases left between them. This clone was counted a single time. Under the authors' procedure: Reference gene primers were amplified, and this amplification served to estimate nucleated cell counts. Produced via immunoSEQ multiplex PCR; TCRdb's table is partial and in-frame only. V and J calls and clone size are given by that table; D and trimming were obtained from the DNA. The data contain about 130,000 clones, around 86% of them singletons. This sequence was found in an elderly woman with acute or convalescent COVID-19. Material: peripheral blood. The chain uses TRBV5-6 and TRBJ1-2; maybe TRBD1 (6 bases). CDR3 sequence: CASSFRDTANYGYTF. The CDR3 DNA is TGTGCCAGCAGCTTCCGGGACACCGCTAACTATGGCTACACCTTC. Together with reference TRBV5-6 and TRBJ1-2, the CDR3 gives the full variable domain: DAGVTQSPTHLIKTRGQQVTLRCSPKSGHDTVSWYQQALGQGPQFIFQYYEEEERQRGNFPDRFSGHQFPNYSSELNVNALLLGDSALYLCASSFRDTANYGYTFGSGTRLTVV.